Shown below are 15 T cell receptor beta chains from a single sample sequenced in a study of human T cells and chemical hapten exposure (dated by TCRdb to about 2021). Sample time point, as interpreted from the label and publication: pre-sensitization, week 0. The treatment or condition label for this specimen denotes: therapeutic diphenylcyclopropenone sensitization with weekly scalp DPC. Library preparation was by RACE. The sequencer listed for this sample is NextSeq 500. TCRdb itself trimmed the public reads at Q25 with fastp, ran MiXCR and retained productive beta chains. CDR3 protein duplicates are merged, each entry listing the most common genes and DNA. This sample lists roughly 100,000 distinct CDR3 sequences; 9.5% to 15% were detected once. The ten top clones hold over 1.5% of the sample. Sequencing used whole blood, obtained in connection with sensitization to the hapten diphenylcyclopropenone (DPC). All receptors come from a woman in her forties or fifties with alopecia areata. Some clones in this sample may be carry-over from other donors' samples.

CDR3 in DNA: TGTGCCAGCAGCTTCTATTCGCCCTCACCTTACAATGAGCAGTTCTTC. Its protein product is CASSFYSPSPYNEQFF. The V and J genes are TRBV7-2 and TRBJ2-1; no reliable D call. The CDR3 covers 16 residues. V lost 3 bases to trimming and J lost 4 bases, with 16 bases between them. CDR1 is SGHTA and CDR2 is FQGNSA in the germline V gene.

This rearrangement joins TRBV28 to TRBJ2-3; TRBD1 might be the D (5 bases). Trimming took off 5 bases at V and 3 bases at J, with 6 bases between the two ends. CDR3 size: 12 residues. CDR1 and CDR2 from the germline V gene are MDHEN and SYDVKM. This CDR3 reads CASSAGTDTQYF. The CDR3 DNA is TGTGCCAGCAGTGCAGGGACAGATACGCAGTATTTT.

The chain is built from TRBV7-2 and TRBJ1-2; tentative D call: TRBD1 (6 bases). The CDR3 contains 15 residues. Germline V gives CDR1 SGHTA, CDR2 FQGNSA. V lost 5 bases and J 8 bases, leaving 21 bases between the germline ends. The CDR3 protein is CASSPEKSGVTGYTF. The CDR3 coding sequence is TGTGCCAGCAGCCCCGAAAAATCAGGGGTTACGGGCTACACCTTC.

The rearrangement links TRBV5-6 to TRBJ2-2; D is perhaps TRBD1 or TRBD2 (5 bases each). CDR1 SGHDT and CDR2 YYEEEE come from the germline V gene. Trimming left V 2 bases short and J 3 bases short, with 11 bases between. The CDR3 runs to 15 residues. The DNA for the CDR3 is TGTGCCAGCAGCTTCGGGGCACACGACACCGGGGAGCTGTTTTTT. It translates to CASSFGAHDTGELFF.

CDR3 in amino acids: CASTGTSGLSDTQYF. In nucleotides, the CDR3 is TGTGCCAGTACCGGGACTAGCGGCCTTTCAGATACGCAGTATTTT. The chain employs TRBV19 and TRBJ2-3, with 11 bases lining up with TRBD2. The CDR3 spans 15 residues. V gave up 7 bases and J gave up 4 bases; unmatched junction bases: 7. In germline, CDR1 is LNHDA, CDR2 SQIVND (reference sequence).

This clonotype was detected only a few times. The J gene is TRBJ2-5, the V gene TRBV5-1; 8 bases are a match to TRBD2. After removal of 0 bases from V and 0 bases from J, the junction contained 4 bases not matched to a gene. The CDR3 is 16 residues long. Germline-derived CDR1 and CDR2 are SGHRS and YFSETQ. Here the CDR3 DNA reads TGCGCCAGCAGCTTGGATAGCGGGATGTACCAAGAGACCCAGTACTTC. This gives the protein CASSLDSGMYQETQYF.

This clonotype was seen only a few times. The J gene is TRBJ2-3, the V gene TRBV20-1; the D is unclear. V shed 0 bases and J shed 3 bases, with 10 bases lying between them. Germline V gene data show CDR1 as DFQATT and CDR2 as SNEGSKA (reference sequence). This CDR3 is 14 amino acids long. Written as DNA, the CDR3 is TGCAGTGCTAGAGAGTCACGTAGGACAGATACGCAGTATTTT. Its protein is CSARESRRTDTQYF.

The chain joins TRBV2 to TRBJ2-5; a possible D gene is TRBD1 (6 bases). Deletions cut 4 bases from V and 5 bases from J, with 8 bases between. CDR1 is SNHLY and CDR2 is FYNNEI in the germline V gene. The CDR3 sequence is 12 residues long. This CDR3 is CASSGGPETQYF. The CDR3 DNA is TGTGCCAGCAGTGGGGGGCCCGAGACCCAGTACTTC.

This chain links TRBV27 with TRBJ1-4; no clear D gene. This CDR3 has 12 residues. Germline assignment: CDR1 MNHEY and CDR2 SMNVEV (reference sequence). With 8 bases removed from V and 0 bases from J, the gap between germline ends came to 4 bases. CDR3 in DNA: TGTGCCAGCGGGGCAACTAATGAAAAACTGTTTTTT. Translated, it gives CASGATNEKLFF.

The chain recombines TRBV28 with TRBJ2-7, with D perhaps matching TRBD1 (5 bases). Trimming shortened V by 3 bases and J by 5 bases, and 8 bases separated the two germline ends. CDR3 length: 12 amino acids. The germline CDR1 and CDR2 sequences are MDHEN and SYDVKM. CDR3 sequence reads: CASSFQGNEQYF. CDR3 nucleotide sequence: TGTGCCAGCAGTTTTCAGGGTAACGAGCAGTACTTC.

This clonotype showed up many times. The CDR3 sequence is CASSFSDEQFF. In DNA form, the CDR3 reads TGTGCCAGCAGCTTCTCTGATGAGCAGTTCTTC. This chain uses TRBV7-6 with TRBJ2-1, with D unresolved. The CDR3 extends over 11 amino acids. Between the trimmed V and J ends, which lost 3 bases and 8 bases, there was a span of 5 bases. Germline V gene sequence: CDR1 SGHVS, CDR2 FNYEAQ.

This clonotype was seen at least ten times. The chain recombines TRBV5-1 with TRBJ1-4; D is unresolved. Germline assignment: CDR1 SGHRS and CDR2 YFSETQ. Trimming took 0 bases from V and 3 from J, leaving 6 bases between them. The CDR3 contains 14 residues. DNA for the CDR3: TGCGCCAGCAGCTTGGGGCTCTCTAATGAAAAACTGTTTTTT. It codes for CASSLGLSNEKLFF.

At least ten counts were recorded for this clonotype. The CDR3 loop is CASLDRTGGQQPQHF. In nucleotides, the CDR3 is TGTGCCAGCCTCGATAGGACAGGGGGGCAGCAGCCCCAGCATTTT. The J gene is TRBJ1-5, the V gene TRBV28; TRBD1 matches at 10 bases. Germline V gene data show CDR1 as MDHEN and CDR2 as SYDVKM. Trimming removed 8 bases from V and 7 bases from J; junction bases left unmatched: 11. The CDR3 runs to 15 residues.

This clonotype was counted only a few times. The chain links TRBV12-3 or TRBV12-4 to TRBJ1-2; no reliable D call. Trimming cost V 6 bases and J 5 bases, with 13 bases left between them. The CDR3 sequence is 13 residues long. CDR3 sequence: CASSLTGSYGYTF. CDR3 bases: TGTGCCAGCAGCCTCACGGGCAGTTATGGCTACACCTTC.

This clonotype was counted a few times. The CDR3 nucleotides are TGTGCCAGCAGCACCCAGGGGGTCGGTGAGCAGTTCTTC. This sequence encodes CASSTQGVGEQFF. J is TRBJ2-1 and V is TRBV7-2, with 7 nucleotides matching TRBD1. The CDR3 totals 13 residues. V was clipped by 5 bases and J by 9 bases; unmatched bases: 7. Germline loops: CDR1 SGHTA, CDR2 FQGNSA.